These T cell receptor beta chains were read from a single sample in a study of identical twins. TCRdb fed the 5' RACE reads into MiXCR, producing one record per CDR3 protein. This table holds about 550,000 distinct CDR3 sequences, about 20% found once. The sample was also linked to a second study, of yellow fever vaccine responses in identical twins.

Source material: CD4+ T cells sorted from blood. The receptors here all came from a woman in her late teens or twenties in good health. Both conserved end residues are trimmed from each CDR3. A D gene is named only where the DNA matches it firmly.

j_call v_call d_call cdr3_length cdr3_aa
TRBJ2-1 TRBV11-2 NA 11 ASSLGGWGEQF
TRBJ2-1 TRBV7-3 NA 12 ASSLSVASREQF
TRBJ2-2 TRBV7-9 TRBD2 14 ASSSTGLANTGELF
TRBJ2-1 TRBV25-1 NA 13 ASSGAPEVRNEQF
TRBJ2-5 TRBV11-2 NA 13 ASSFVGGLQETQY
TRBJ2-2 TRBV12-3/TRBV12-4 NA 13 ASHVGGANTGELF
TRBJ2-3 TRBV12-3/TRBV12-4 TRBD2 15 ASSRGGFYPSTDTQY
TRBJ2-1 TRBV5-1 NA 14 ASSLSGERTYNEQF
TRBJ2-1 TRBV20-1 TRBD2 13 SASLAGDSYNEQF
TRBJ2-1 TRBV7-2 TRBD2 13 ASSLVSGSLNEQF